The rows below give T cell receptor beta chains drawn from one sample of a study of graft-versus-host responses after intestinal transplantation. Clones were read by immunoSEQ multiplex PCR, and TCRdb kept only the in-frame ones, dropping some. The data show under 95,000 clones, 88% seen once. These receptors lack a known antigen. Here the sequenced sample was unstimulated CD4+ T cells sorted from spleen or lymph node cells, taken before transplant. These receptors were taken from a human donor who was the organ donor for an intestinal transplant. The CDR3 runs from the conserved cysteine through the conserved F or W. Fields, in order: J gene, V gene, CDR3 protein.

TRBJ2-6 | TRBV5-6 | CASSSELAGGSSGANVLTF
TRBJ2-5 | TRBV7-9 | CASSFRQGGETQYF
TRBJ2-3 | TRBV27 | CASSSRLAGGLTDTQYF
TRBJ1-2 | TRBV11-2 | CASRRGKDTNGYTF
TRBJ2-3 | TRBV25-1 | CASSPLGYYSTDTQYF
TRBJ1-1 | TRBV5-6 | CASREYAGPSGTEAFF
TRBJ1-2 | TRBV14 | CASSQAGTTGVGYTF
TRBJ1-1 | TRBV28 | CASSFAGRGAFF
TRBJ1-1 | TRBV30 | CAWGVHGGFF
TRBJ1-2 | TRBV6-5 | CASSSGTYGYTF
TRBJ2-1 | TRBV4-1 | CASSQEYSGSSEQFF
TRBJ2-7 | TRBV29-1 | CSVGGLAIYEQYF
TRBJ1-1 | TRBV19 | CASTTRGSDTEAFF
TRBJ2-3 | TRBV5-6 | CASSHPAGVDTQYF
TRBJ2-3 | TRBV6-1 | CASRDRGGSDTQYF
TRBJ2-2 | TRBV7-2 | CASSLATVPSGTGELFF
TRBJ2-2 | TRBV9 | CASSARLGEGAGELFF